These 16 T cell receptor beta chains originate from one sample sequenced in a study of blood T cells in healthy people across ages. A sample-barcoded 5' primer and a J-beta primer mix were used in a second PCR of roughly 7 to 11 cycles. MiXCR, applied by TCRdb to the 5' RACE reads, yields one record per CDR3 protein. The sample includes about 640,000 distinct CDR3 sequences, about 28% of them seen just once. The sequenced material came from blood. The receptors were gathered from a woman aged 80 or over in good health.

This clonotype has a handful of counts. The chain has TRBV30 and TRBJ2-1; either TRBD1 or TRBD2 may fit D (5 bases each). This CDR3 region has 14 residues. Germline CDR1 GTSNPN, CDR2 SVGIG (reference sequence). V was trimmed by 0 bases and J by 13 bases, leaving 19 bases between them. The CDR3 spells CAWSVQGADGTQFF. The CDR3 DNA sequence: TGTGCCTGGAGTGTACAAGGGGCAGACGGGACCCAGTTCTTC.

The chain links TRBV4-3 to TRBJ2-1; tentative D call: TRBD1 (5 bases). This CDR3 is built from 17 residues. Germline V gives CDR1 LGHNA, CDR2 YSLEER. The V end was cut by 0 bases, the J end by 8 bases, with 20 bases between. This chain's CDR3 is CASSQDFGAGWLDEQFF. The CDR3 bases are TGCGCCAGCAGCCAAGATTTTGGGGCAGGGTGGTTGGATGAGCAGTTCTTC.

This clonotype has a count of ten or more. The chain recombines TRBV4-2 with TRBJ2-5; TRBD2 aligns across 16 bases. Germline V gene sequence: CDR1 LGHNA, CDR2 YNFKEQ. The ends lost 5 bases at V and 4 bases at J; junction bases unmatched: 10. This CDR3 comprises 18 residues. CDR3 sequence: CASSTGTSGGASPETQYF. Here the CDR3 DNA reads TGTGCCAGCAGCACGGGGACTAGCGGGGGGGCCTCCCCAGAGACCCAGTACTTC.

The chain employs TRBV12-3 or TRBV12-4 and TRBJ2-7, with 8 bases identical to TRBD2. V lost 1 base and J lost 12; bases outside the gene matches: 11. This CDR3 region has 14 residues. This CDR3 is CASSLVVSAGDAYF. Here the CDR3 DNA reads TGTGCCAGCAGTTTAGTCGTGTCAGCGGGGGACGCGTACTTC.

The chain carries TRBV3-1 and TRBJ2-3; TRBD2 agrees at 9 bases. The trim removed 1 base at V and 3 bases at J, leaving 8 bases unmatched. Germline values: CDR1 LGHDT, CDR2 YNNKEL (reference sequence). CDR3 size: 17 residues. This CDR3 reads CASSQVRLAGRTDTQYF. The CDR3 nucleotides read TGTGCCAGCAGCCAAGTCCGCCTAGCGGGGAGAACAGATACGCAGTATTTT.

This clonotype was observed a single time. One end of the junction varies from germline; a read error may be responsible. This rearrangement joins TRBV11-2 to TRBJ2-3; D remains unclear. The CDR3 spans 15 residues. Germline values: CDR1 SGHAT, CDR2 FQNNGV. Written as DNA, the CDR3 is TGTGCTAGCAGCTGGACCGGTAGAAGCACAGATACGCAGTGTTTT. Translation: CASSWTGRSTDTQCF.

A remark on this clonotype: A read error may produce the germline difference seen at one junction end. The CDR3 nucleotides read TGTGCCGGCAGTGAAACATCTACTAATGAGCAGTACTTC. Its protein is CAGSETSTNEQYF. The V gene is TRBV2, the J gene TRBJ2-7; D gene uncertain. Germline CDR1 SNHLY, CDR2 FYNNEI. This CDR3 contains 13 residues.

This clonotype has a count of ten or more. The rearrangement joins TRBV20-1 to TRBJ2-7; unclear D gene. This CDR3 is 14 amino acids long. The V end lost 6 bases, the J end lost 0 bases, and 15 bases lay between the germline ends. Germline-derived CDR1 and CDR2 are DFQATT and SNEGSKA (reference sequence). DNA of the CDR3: TGCAGTGCCCTCCCCATGGCCAGCTCCTACGAGCAGTACTTC. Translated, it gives CSALPMASSYEQYF.

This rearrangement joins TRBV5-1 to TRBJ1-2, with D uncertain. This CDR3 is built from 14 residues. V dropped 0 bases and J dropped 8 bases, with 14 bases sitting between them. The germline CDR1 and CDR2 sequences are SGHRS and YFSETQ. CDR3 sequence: CASSLALAGGGYTF. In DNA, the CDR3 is TGCGCCAGCAGCTTGGCATTGGCAGGTGGCGGCTACACCTTC.

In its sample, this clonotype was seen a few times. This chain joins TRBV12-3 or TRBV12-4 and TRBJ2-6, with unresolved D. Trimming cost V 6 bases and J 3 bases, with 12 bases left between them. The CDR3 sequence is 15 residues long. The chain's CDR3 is CASSPFFIGANVLTF. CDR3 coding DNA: TGTGCCAGCAGCCCCTTTTTTATTGGGGCCAACGTCCTGACTTTC.

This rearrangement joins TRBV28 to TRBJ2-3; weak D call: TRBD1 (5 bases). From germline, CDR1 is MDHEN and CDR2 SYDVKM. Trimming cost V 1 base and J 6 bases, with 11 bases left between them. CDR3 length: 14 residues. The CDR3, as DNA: TGTGCCAGCAGTTTATCAGGGATACTGGATACGCAGTATTTT. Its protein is CASSLSGILDTQYF.

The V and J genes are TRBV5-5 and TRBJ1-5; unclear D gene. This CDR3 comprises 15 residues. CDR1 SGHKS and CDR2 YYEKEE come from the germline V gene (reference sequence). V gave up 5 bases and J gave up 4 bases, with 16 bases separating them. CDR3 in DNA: TGTGCCAGCAGTTCGAAGGGAGGGAATAATCAGCCCCAGCATTTT. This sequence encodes CASSSKGGNNQPQHF.

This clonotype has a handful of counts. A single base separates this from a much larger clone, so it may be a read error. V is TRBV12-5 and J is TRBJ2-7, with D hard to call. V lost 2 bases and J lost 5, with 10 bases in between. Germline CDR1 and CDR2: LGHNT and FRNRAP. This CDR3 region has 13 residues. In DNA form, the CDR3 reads TGTGCTAGTGGTTTGAAAGAGTTCCACGAGCAGTACTTC. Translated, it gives CASGLKEFHEQYF.

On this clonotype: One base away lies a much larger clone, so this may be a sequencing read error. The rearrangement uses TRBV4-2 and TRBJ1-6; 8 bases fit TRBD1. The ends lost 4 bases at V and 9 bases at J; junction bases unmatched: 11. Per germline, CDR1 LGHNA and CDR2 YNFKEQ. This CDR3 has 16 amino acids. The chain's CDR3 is CASSPAPGDRSSPLHF. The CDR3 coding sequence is TGTGCCAGCAGCCCGGCGCCCGGGGACAGGTCTTCACCCCTCCACTTT.

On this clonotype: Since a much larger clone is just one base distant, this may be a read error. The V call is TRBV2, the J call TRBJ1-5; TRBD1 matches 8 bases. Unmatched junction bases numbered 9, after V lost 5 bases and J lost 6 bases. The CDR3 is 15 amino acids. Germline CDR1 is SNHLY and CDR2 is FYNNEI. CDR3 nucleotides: TGTGCCAGCAGTTTGCCTACAGGGGGAAGTCAGCCCCAGCATTTT. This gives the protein CASSLPTGGSQPQHF.

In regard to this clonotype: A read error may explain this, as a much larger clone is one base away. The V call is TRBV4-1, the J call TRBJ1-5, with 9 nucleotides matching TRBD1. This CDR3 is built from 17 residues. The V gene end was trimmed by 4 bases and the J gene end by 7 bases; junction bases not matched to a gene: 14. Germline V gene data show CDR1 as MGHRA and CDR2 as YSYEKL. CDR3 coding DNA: TGCGCCAGCAGCCCAGAAGAACGGGGACAGGGTCGACAGCCCCAGCATTTT. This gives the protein CASSPEERGQGRQPQHF.